This TCR beta chain was profiled in a study of CD8+ T cells in alopecia areata (dated by TCRdb to 2016 to 2018). About the full investigation: The treated patients took part in an open-label pilot trial in which moderate-to-severe alopecia areata was treated with oral tofacitinib at 5 to 10 mg twice daily. RNA was obtained with the PAXgene miRNA kit for fixed scalp, the miRNeasy kit for PBMCs, and the RNeasy kit for mouse skin. For the treated patients, the SALT score, which quantifies what percentage of scalp surface area is affected, served as the measure of disease severity. On the human side, TCRbeta sequencing was run on scalp tissue and on sorted CD4+ and CD8+ peripheral blood T cells from healthy controls and from alopecia areata patients with either patchy or totalis/universalis disease. To study T cell clonal expansion in alopecia areata, the researchers applied high-throughput TCRbeta sequencing to both the C3H/HeJ mouse model and human patients. Tofacitinib was given for 6 to 18 months, followed by 6 months of follow-up off drug to assess delayed response and recurrence. Clonality in the scalp was compared among normal scalp (n=4), patchy alopecia areata scalp (n=8), and alopecia totalis/universalis scalp (n=8). Amplification of TCRbeta CDR3 regions was done by immunoSEQ multiplex PCR using 35 Vbeta forward primers and 13 Jbeta reverse primers. Patients on tofacitinib were biopsied at baseline and after 4 and 24 weeks of treatment, and several of the patients also had a later scalp biopsy.

The investigation overall reported the following: Many expanded lesional clones were found to persist in scalp and blood during tofacitinib treatment, and relapse after treatment cessation may be partly explained by this persistence. Because the treated cohort was small and included a single nonresponder, larger studies are needed to assess links between baseline CD8+ expansion and response. Compared with normal scalp, lesional scalp, particularly in alopecia totalis/universalis, had higher clonality and more expanded CD8+ clones, which suggests antigenic drive. TCR sequences shared between patients were less clear than in mice, possibly partly because of HLA diversity in the patient population. Scalp clonality and the number of expanded CD8+ clones among the top 100 scalp clones were significantly decreased by tofacitinib. Scalp TCR repertoire analysis is complicated because resident alphabeta T cells in normal human skin are also sequenced, whereas mouse skin is dominated by gammadelta T cells.

The protocol used for the library was the immunoSEQ multiplex PCR assay. RNA was extracted from all samples and reverse transcribed into cDNA as template for TCR sequencing. SuperScript III was used to make first-strand cDNA, primed with a 2:1 mix of oligo-dT and random hexamers. Amplification bias was assessed with a synthetic immune receptor repertoire, and residual bias was removed computationally. As for the original processing: Raw reads were preprocessed for error removal, and CDR3 was defined according to IMGT conventions as running from the conserved cysteine to phenylalanine. To get clonality, Shannon entropy was normalized by log2 of the number of productive unique TCRs and the result was subtracted from 1. Scalp TCRbeta sequences were cross-referenced with sorted blood CD4 and CD8 repertoires so that the CD4 or CD8 identity of scalp clones could be inferred. TCRdb mirrors the immuneACCESS table, restricted to in-frame sequences. Some clones are absent from its copies; in checked studies, under half trace to an unresolved V gene, and the reason for the others is unknown. V and J calls plus clone size are reproduced from that table; the DNA served to infer D and trimming. The table for this sample lists about 280,000 clones; roughly 60% of them were counted only once. The ten largest clones add up to approximately 1.7% of the sample.

Interpreted using the paper, the time point label stands for: roughly 26 weeks on oral tofacitinib. Taken with the paper, the label for treatment or condition translates to: oral pan-JAK inhibitor, 5-10 mg twice daily. Lesional scalp punch biopsies and peripheral blood were obtained from alopecia areata patients. PBMCs were isolated by density centrifugation and stained for CD3, CD4 and CD8, and CD4+ and CD8+ T cells were sorted on a FACSAria. As for this clone: Its antigen specificity is not known. Nothing much larger sits one base from this clone, and base qualities are not available.

The material was CD4+ T cells sorted from blood, obtained at week 24, from a patient treated with tofacitinib. This sequence originates from a human donor with alopecia areata.

The CDR3 region reads CASSLAALQRSQETQYF. Read as DNA, the sequence is TGTGCCAGCAGCTTGGCAGCGCTCCAGAGATCGCAGGAGACCCAGTACTTC. The sequence joins TRBV5-6 to TRBJ2-5, with the D gene call left open. The junction carries 20 bases between V and J, which are trimmed by 0 bases and 5 bases respectively. The germline V gene specifies SGHDT as CDR1 and YYEEEE as CDR2. Taken from cysteine to phenylalanine, the CDR3 has 17 residues. The kept DNA is CDR3 alone, 51 bases in frame from the first base.